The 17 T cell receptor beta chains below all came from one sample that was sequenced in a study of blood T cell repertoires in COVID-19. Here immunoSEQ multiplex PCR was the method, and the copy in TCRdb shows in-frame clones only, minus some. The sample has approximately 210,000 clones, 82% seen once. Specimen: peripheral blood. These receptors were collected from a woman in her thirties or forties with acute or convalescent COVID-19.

In DNA, the CDR3 is TGTGCCAGCAGCTTAATGACAGGGGGCACAGATACGCAGTATTTT. Residues: CASSLMTGGTDTQYF. The chain couples TRBV7-6 to TRBJ2-3; 8 nucleotides align to TRBD1. V shed 2 bases, J shed 1 base, and the junction held 2 bases outside the gene matches. Germline V gene sequence: CDR1 SGHVS, CDR2 FNYEAQ. The CDR3 spans 15 residues.

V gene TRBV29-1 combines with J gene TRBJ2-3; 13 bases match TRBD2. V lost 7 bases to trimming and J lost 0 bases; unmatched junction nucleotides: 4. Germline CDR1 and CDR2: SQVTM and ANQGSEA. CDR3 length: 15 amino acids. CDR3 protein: CSAGLAGDSTDTQYF. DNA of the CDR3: TGCAGCGCCGGACTAGCGGGAGATAGCACAGATACGCAGTATTTT.

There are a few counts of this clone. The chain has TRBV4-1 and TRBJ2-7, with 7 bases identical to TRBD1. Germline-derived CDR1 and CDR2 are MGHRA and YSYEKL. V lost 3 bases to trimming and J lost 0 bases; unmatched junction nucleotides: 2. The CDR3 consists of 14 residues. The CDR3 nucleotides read TGCGCCAGCAGCCAGGGACAGTTCTCCTACGAGCAGTACTTC. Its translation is CASSQGQFSYEQYF.

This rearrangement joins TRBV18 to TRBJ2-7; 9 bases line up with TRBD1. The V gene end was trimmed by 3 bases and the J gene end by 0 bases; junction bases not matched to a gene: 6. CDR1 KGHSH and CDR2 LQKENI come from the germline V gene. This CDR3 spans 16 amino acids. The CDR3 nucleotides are TGTGCCAGCTCACCGGGACAGGGCTCCTTCTCCTACGAGCAGTACTTC. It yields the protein CASSPGQGSFSYEQYF.

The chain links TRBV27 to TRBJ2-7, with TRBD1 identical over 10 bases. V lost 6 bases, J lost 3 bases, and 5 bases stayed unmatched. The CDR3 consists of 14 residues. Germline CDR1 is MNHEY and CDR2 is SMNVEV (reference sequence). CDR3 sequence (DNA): TGTGCCAGCAGACGGGGACAGGGGCTCTACGAGCAGTACTTC. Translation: CASRRGQGLYEQYF.

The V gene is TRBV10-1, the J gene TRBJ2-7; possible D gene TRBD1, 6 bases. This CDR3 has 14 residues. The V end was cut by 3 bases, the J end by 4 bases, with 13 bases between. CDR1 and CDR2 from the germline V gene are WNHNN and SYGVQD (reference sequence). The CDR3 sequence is CASSDKTGSYEQYF. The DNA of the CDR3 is TGCGCCAGCAGTGATAAGACAGGTAGTTACGAGCAGTACTTC.

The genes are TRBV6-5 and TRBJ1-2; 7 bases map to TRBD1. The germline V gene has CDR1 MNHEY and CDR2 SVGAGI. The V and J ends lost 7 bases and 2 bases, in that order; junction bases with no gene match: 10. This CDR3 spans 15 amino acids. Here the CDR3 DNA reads TGTGCCAGCACCCCTGGCCCACAGGGGAACTATGGCTACACCTTC. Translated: CASTPGPQGNYGYTF.

Here the CDR3 DNA reads TGTGCCAGCAGTAGAGCCGGGACTGGCTCCTACGAGCAGTACTTC. It codes for CASSRAGTGSYEQYF. The V gene is TRBV6-5, the J gene TRBJ2-7; D is possibly TRBD2 (6 bases). This CDR3 has 15 residues. The germline gives CDR1 MNHEY, CDR2 SVGAGI. Trimming pared 5 bases from V and 0 bases from J, leaving 14 bases between.

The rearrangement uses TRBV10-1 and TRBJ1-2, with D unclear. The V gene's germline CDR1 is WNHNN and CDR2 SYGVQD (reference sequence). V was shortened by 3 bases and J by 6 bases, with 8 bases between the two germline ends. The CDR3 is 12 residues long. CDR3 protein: CASSDHPDGYTF. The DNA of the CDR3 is TGCGCCAGCAGTGACCACCCGGATGGCTACACCTTC.

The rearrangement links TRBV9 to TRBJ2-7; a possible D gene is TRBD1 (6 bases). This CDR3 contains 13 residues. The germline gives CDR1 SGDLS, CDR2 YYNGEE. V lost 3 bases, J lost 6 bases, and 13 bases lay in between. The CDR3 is CASSASRGGEQYF. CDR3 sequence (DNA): TGTGCCAGCAGCGCAAGCAGGGGTGGCGAGCAGTACTTC.

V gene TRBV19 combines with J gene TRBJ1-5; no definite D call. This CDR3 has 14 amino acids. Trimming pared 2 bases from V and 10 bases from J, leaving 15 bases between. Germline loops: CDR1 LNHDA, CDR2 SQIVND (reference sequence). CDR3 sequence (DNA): TGTGCCAGTAGTATAATTTCCTCCAGTCCACCCCAGCATTTT. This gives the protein CASSIISSSPPQHF.

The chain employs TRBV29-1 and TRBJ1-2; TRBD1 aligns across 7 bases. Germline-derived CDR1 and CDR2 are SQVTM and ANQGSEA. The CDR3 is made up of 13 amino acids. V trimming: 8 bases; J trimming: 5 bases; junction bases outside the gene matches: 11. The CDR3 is CSTQTGTEYGYTF. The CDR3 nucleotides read TGCAGCACGCAAACCGGGACAGAGTATGGCTACACCTTC.

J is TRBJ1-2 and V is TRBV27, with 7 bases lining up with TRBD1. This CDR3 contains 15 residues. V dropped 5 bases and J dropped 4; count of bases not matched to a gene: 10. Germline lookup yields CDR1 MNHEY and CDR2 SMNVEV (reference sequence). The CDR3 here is CASSTTGADGYGYTF. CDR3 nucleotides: TGTGCCAGCAGTACAACAGGGGCCGACGGCTATGGCTACACCTTC.

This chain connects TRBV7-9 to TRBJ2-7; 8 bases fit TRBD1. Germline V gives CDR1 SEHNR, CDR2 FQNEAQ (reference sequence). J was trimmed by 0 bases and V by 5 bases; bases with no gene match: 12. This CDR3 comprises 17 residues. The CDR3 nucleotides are TGTGCCAGCAGCCCTTCGGACAGGGTCCGAAGCTCCTACGAGCAGTACTTC. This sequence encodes CASSPSDRVRSSYEQYF.

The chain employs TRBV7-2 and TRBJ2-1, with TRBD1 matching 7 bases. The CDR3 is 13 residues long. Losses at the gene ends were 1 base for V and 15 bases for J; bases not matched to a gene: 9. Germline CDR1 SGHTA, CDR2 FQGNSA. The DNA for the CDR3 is TGTGCCAGCAGCTTAGAGGGCACAGGGGACCTGTTCTTC. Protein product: CASSLEGTGDLFF.

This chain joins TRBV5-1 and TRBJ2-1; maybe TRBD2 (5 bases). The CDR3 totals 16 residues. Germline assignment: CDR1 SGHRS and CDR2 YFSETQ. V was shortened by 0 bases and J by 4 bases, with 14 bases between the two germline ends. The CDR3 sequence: CASSLDTGRLYNEQFF. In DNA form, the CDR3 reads TGCGCCAGCAGCTTGGATACGGGAAGACTATACAATGAGCAGTTCTTC. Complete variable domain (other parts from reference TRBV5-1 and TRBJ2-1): KAGVTQTPRYLIKTRGQQVTLSCSPISGHRSVSWYQQTPGQGLQFLFEYFSETQRNKGNFPGRFSGRQFSNSRSEMNVSTLELGDSALYLCASSLDTGRLYNEQFFGPGTRLTVL.

The CDR3 nucleotides are TGTGCCAGCAGTGAAGGACTAGCGGGAGGGGATGAGCAGTTCTTC. This translates into CASSEGLAGGDEQFF. The chain combines TRBV6-1 with TRBJ2-1; 14 bases match TRBD2. Germline V lookup: CDR1 MNHNS, CDR2 SASEGT. The J segment lost 8 bases and the V segment lost 1 base, leaving 1 base of the junction unmatched. The CDR3 is 15 residues long.